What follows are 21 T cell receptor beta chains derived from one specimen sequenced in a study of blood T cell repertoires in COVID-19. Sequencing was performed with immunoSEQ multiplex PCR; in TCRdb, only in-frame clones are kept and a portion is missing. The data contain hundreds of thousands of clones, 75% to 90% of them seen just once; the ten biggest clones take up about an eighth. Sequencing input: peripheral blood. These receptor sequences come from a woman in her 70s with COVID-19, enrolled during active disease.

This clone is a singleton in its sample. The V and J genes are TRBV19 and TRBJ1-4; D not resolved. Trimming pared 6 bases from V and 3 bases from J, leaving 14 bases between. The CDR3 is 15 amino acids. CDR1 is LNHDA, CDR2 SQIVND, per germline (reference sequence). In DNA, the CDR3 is TGTGCCAGTAGCCTTGGCAGTTTTGCTAATGAAAAACTGTTTTTT. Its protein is CASSLGSFANEKLFF.

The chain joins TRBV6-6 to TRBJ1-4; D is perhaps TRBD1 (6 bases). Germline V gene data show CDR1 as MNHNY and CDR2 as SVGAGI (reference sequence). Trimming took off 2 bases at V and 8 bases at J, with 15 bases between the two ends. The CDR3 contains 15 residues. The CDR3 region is CASSYRTAIEEKLFF. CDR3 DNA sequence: TGTGCCAGCAGTTACCGGACAGCAATAGAGGAAAAACTGTTTTTT.

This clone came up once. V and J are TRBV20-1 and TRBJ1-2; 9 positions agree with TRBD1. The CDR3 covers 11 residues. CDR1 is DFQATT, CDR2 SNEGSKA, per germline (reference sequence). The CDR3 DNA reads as TGCATCATCCGGGACAGGGATGGCTACACCTTC. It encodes CIIRDRDGYTF.

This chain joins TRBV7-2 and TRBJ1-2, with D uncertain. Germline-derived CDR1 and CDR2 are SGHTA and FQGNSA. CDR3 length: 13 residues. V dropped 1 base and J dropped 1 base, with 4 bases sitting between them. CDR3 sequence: CASSLDINYGYTF. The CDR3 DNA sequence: TGTGCCAGCAGCTTAGATATTAACTATGGCTACACCTTC. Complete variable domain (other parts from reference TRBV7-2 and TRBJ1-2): GAGVSQSPSNKVTEKGKDVELRCDPISGHTALYWYRQSLGQGLEFLIYFQGNSAPDKSGLPSDRFSAERTGGSVSTLTIQRTQQEDSAVYLCASSLDINYGYTFGSGTRLTVV.

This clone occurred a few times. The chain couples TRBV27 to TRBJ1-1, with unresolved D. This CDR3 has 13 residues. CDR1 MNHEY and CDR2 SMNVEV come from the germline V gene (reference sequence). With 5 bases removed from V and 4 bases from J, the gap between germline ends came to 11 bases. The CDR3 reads CASSADFFTEAFF. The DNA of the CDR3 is TGTGCCAGCAGTGCCGACTTTTTCACTGAAGCTTTCTTT.

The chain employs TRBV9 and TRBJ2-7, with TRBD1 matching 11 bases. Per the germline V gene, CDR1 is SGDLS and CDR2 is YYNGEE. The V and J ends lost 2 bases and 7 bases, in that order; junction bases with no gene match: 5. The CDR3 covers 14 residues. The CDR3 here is CASSVGQGAGEQYF. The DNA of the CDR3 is TGTGCCAGCAGCGTTGGACAGGGGGCAGGAGAGCAGTACTTC.

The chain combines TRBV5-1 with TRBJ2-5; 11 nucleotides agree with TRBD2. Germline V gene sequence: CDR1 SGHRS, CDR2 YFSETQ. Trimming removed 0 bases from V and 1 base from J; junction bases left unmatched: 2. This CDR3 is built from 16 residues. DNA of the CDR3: TGCGCCAGCAGCTTGGCTAGCGGGGGGCCCCAAGAGACCCAGTACTTC. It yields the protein CASSLASGGPQETQYF.

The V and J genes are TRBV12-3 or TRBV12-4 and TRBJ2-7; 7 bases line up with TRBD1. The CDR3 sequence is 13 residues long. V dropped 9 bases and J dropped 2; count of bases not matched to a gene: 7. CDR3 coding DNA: TGTGCCAGTTCCGGGACAGAAGCCTACGAGCAGTACTTC. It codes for CASSGTEAYEQYF.

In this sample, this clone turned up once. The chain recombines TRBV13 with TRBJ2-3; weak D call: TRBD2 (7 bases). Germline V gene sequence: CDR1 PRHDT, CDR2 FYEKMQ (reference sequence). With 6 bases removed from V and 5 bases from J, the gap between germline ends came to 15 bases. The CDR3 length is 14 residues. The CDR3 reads CASRLGGGLDTQYF. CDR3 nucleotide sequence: TGTGCCAGCAGGTTGGGGGGGGGCCTAGATACGCAGTATTTT.

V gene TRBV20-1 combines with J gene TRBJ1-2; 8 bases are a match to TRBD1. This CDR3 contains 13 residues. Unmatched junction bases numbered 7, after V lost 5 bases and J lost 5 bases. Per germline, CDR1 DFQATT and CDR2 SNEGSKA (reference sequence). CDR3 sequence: CSAGGQGGYGYTF. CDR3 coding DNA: TGCAGTGCTGGTGGACAGGGAGGATATGGCTACACCTTC.

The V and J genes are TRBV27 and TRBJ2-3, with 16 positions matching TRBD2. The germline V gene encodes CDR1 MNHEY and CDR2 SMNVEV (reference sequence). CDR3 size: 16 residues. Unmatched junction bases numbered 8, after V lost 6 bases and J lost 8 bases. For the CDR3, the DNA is TGTGCCAGCAGGGGACTAGCGGGGGGGCCTCAAGGTACGCAGTATTTT. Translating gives CASRGLAGGPQGTQYF.

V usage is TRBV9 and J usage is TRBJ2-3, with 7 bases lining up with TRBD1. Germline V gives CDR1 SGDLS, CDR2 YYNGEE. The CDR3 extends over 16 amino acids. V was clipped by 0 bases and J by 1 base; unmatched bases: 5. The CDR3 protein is CASSVVTDRRTDTQYF. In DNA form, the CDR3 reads TGTGCCAGCAGCGTAGTCACGGACAGGCGCACAGATACGCAGTATTTT.

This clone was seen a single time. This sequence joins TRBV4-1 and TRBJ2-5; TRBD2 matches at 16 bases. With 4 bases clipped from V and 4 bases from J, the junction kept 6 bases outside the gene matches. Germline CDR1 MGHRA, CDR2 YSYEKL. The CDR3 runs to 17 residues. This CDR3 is CASSRGLAGGPGETQYF. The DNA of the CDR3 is TGCGCCAGCAGCCGGGGACTAGCGGGGGGGCCCGGAGAGACCCAGTACTTC.

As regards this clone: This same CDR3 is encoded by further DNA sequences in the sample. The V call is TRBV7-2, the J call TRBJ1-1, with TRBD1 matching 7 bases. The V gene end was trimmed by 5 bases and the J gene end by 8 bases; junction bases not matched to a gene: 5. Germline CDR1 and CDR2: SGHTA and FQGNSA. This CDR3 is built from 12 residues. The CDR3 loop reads CASSLRQGEAFF. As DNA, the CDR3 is TGTGCCAGCAGCCTTCGACAGGGAGAAGCTTTCTTT.

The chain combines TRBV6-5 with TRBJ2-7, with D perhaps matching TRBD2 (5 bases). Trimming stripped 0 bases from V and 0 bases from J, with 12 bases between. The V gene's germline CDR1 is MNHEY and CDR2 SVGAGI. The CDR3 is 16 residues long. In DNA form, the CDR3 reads TGTGCCAGCAGTTACTCCTCTGAAGGGAGCTCCTACGAGCAGTACTTC. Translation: CASSYSSEGSSYEQYF.

The CDR3 DNA is TGTGCCAGCACCCCGTCCGGGGGACAAGAGACCCAGTACTTC. Protein product: CASTPSGGQETQYF. The chain carries TRBV7-9 and TRBJ2-5, with D perhaps matching TRBD2 (6 bases). Germline V gene sequence: CDR1 SEHNR, CDR2 FQNEAQ (reference sequence). V shed 7 bases and J shed 2 bases, with 14 bases lying between them. This CDR3 is built from 14 residues. The full variable domain, completed using reference TRBV7-9 and TRBJ2-5, is DTGVSQNPRHKITKRGQNVTFRCDPISEHNRLYWYRQTLGQGPEFLTYFQNEAQLEKSRLLSDRFSAERPKGSFSTLEIQRTEQGDSAMYLCASTPSGGQETQYFGPGTRLLVL.

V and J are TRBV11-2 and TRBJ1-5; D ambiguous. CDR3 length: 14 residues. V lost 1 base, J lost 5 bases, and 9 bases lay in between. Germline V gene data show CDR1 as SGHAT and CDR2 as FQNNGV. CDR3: CASSLAPRDQPQHF. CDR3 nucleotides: TGTGCCAGCAGCTTAGCCCCCCGTGATCAGCCCCAGCATTTT.

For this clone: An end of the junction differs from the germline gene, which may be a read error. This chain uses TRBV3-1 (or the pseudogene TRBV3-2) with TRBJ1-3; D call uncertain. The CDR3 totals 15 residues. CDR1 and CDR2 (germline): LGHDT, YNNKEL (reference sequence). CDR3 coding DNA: TGTGCCAGCAGCCAAGTGTCGTTTTACCGAAACACCGTATATTTT. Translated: CASSQVSFYRNTVYF.

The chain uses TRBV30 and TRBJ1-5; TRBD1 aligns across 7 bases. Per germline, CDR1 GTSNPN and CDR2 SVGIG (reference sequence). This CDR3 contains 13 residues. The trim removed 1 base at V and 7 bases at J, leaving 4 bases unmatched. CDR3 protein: CAWSGRGLQPQHF. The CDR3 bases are TGTGCCTGGAGTGGCAGGGGGTTACAGCCCCAGCATTTT.

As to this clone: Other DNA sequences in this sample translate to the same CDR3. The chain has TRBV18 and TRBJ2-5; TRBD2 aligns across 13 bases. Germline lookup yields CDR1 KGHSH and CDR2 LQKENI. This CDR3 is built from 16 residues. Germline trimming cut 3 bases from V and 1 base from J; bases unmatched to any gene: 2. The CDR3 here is CASSPRLAGGQETQYF. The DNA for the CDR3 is TGTGCCAGCTCACCTCGACTAGCGGGAGGCCAAGAGACCCAGTACTTC.

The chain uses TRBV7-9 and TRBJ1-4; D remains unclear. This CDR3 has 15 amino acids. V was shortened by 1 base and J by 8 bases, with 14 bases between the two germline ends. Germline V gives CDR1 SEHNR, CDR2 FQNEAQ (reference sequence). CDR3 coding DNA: TGTGCCAGCAGCTTAGGGGCAGCCGTGAGAGAAAAACTGTTTTTT. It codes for CASSLGAAVREKLFF.